This T cell receptor beta chain was sequenced in a study of blood T cell repertoires in COVID-19 (dated by TCRdb to the early 2020s). In the study overall: Samples covering the acute and convalescent phases of COVID-19 were provided by collaborators in the United States, Italy and Spain. The samples were drawn from the first 160 participants of the ongoing ImmuneRACE study and from 950 to 1,500 subjects provided by 6 global collaborators. The dataset comprised deeply sampled blood TCRbeta repertoires from subjects exposed to, actively infected with, or recovered from COVID-19. Where HLA class I and class II types were available, the types were taken from metadata supplied by the sample provider, not from assay-based typing. The sample metadata nearly always contained a de-identified subject ID, COVID-19 status, age in years and sex. A freely available public database, intended as a resource for researchers studying the immune response to SARS-CoV-2, is where the repertoires were released. The material from the prospective study consisted of cDNA or gDNA derived from T cells, B-cell-depleted T cells, or PBMCs.

Another Seattle source contributed samples from volunteer blood donors who had recovered from COVID-19. The collaborating institutions used their own protocols to collect whole blood in K2EDTA tubes. Collaborator samples were shipped for TCRbeta analysis as frozen whole blood, isolated PBMCs, or DNA extracted from either sample type. TCRbeta CDR3 regions were amplified from genomic DNA using the immunoSEQ Assay, a bias-controlled multiplex PCR. For the original study's pipeline: Within the assay, amplification of reference gene primers was used to estimate how many nucleated cells each sample contained. Sequence reads were collapsed and filtered to measure the absolute abundance of every unique TCRbeta CDR3 rearrangement. For each sample, productive Simpson clonality was calculated as the square root of Simpson's diversity index over productive rearrangements. Not all clones reach the TCRdb copy of this immuneACCESS table, which keeps in-frame sequences only. Checked studies attribute under half of the gap to unresolved V genes and leave the rest unexplained. V and J calls and clone size come straight from that table; D and trimming were deduced from the DNA. This sample comprises over 250,000 clones, 70% to 90% of them detected only once. The top ten constitute 0.95% to 1% of the sample.

Study-wide findings and limitations: The amount of clinical and demographic metadata varied by source and participant and was provided uncurated.

CDR3 length: 18 amino acids, cysteine to phenylalanine. The read is trimmed to its CDR3 DNA, 54 bases read in frame from base 1. As to this clone: Its target antigen remains unknown. No much larger clonotype is one base removed from it; base qualities were not supplied.

The V and J segments used are TRBV21-1 and TRBJ1-2; no check of the table's D call, TRBD1, against the DNA was made. TRBV21-1 is a documented pseudogene. Sequencing was carried out using peripheral blood. The TCR sequence derives from a woman aged 40 to 55 who had recovered from COVID-19. The CDR3 loop reads CASSNPRGTAPASYGYTF. In nucleotide form, the sequence is TGTGCCAGCAGCAACCCTCGTGGGACAGCGCCGGCCAGCTATGGCTACACCTTC.